This T cell receptor (beta chain) was recovered during a study of shared clonotypes between healthy human individuals. Study context: Three plates each covered CD4 naive and memory; CD8 naive two, CD8 memory one.

Trimming stripped 3 bases from V and 8 bases from J, with 15 bases between. Germline CDR1 SGHDT, CDR2 YYEEEE. CDR3 length equals 14 residues. Whole-study findings and limits: Researchers found naive subsets generally carried larger estimated richness than memory subsets. Clonotypes which were not shared had lower generation probabilities than clonotypes that all four donors shared.

Note on this clone: As yet, its antigen is unknown.

The naive CD8 fraction comprised CD45RO-negative cells positively selected for CCR7 and excluded terminally differentiated effector memory CD45RA+ cells. Deep was the level at which the assay was run. TCRdb's copy holds only in-frame clones and misses some; the assay was immunoSEQ multiplex PCR. Of 550,000 to 650,000 clones in the sample, 96% were seen once. The material sequenced was naive CD8+ T cells sorted from blood. The receptor's source is a woman aged 25 to 39 in good health. The gene calls are TRBV5-6 and TRBJ2-1, with a tentative D call TRBD1 (5 bases). CDR3 sequence (DNA): TGTGCCAGCAGCTCGTGGGGCTCACGCCATGAGCAGTTCTTC. This translates into CASSSWGSRHEQFF. The complete variable domain, with remaining parts taken from reference TRBV5-6 and TRBJ2-1, reads DAGVTQSPTHLIKTRGQQVTLRCSPKSGHDTVSWYQQALGQGPQFIFQYYEEEERQRGNFPDRFSGHQFPNYSSELNVNALLLGDSALYLCASSSWGSRHEQFFGPGTRLTVL.